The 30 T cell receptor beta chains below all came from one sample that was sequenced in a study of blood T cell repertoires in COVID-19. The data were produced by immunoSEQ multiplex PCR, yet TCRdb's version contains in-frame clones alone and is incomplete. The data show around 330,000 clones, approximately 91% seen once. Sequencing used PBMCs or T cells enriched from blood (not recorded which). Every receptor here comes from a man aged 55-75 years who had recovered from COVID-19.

The CDR3 coding sequence is TGTGCCAGCAGCCCTCGGGGGACAGGGAATAATTCACCCCTCCACTTT. Translated, it gives CASSPRGTGNNSPLHF. The genes are TRBV28 and TRBJ1-6, with 9 bases matching TRBD1. The CDR3 covers 16 residues. V lost 6 bases and J lost 5; bases outside the gene matches: 8. CDR1 is MDHEN, CDR2 SYDVKM, per germline.

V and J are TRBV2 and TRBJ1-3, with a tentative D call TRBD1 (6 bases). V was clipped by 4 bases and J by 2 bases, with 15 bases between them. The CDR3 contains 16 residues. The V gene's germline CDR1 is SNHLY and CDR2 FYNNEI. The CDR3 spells CASSAAGVRPGNTIYF. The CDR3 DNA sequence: TGTGCCAGCAGTGCGGCAGGGGTACGCCCTGGAAACACCATATATTTT.

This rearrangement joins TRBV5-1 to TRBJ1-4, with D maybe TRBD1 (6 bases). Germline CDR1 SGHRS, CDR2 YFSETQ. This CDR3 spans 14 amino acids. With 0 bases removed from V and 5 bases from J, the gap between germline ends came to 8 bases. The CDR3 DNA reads TGCGCCAGCAGCTTGGCTACAGGGAATGAAAAACTGTTTTTT. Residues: CASSLATGNEKLFF.

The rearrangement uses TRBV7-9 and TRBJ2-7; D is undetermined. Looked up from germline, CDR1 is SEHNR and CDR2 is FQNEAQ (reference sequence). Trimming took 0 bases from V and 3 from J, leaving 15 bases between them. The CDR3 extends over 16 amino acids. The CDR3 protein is CASSLARSGGFYEQYF. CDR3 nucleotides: TGTGCCAGCAGCTTAGCTCGCTCGGGTGGCTTCTACGAGCAGTACTTC.

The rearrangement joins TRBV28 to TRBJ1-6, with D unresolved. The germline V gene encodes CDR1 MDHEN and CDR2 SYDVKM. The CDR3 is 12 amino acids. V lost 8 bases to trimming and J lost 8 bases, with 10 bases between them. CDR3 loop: CASCGSDSPLHF. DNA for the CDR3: TGTGCCAGCTGCGGGTCTGATTCACCCCTCCACTTT.

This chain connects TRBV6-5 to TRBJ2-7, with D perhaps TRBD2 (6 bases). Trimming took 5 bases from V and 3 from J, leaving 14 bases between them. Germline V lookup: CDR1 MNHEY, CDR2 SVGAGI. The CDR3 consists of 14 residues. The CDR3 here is CASSQWRAGYEQYF. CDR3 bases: TGTGCCAGCAGTCAGTGGAGGGCCGGCTACGAGCAGTACTTC.

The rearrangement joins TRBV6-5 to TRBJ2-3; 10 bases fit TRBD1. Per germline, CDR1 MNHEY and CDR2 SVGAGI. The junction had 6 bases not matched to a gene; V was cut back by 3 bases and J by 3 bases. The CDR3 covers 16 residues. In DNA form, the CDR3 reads TGTGCCAGCAGTTATTTCGGGACAGGGGTAACAGATACGCAGTATTTT. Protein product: CASSYFGTGVTDTQYF.

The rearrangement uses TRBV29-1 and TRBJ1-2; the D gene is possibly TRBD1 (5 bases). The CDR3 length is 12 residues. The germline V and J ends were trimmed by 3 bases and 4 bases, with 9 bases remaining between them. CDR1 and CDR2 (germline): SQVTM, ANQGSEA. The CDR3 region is CSVEFGGYGYTF. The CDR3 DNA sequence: TGCAGCGTTGAGTTCGGGGGCTATGGCTACACCTTC.

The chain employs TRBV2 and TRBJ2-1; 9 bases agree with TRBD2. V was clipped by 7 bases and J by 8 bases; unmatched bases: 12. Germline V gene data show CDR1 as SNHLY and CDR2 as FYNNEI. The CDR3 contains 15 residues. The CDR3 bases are TGTGCCAGCACCACGAGCGGGGGGCGCGTGGATGAGCAGTTCTTC. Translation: CASTTSGGRVDEQFF.

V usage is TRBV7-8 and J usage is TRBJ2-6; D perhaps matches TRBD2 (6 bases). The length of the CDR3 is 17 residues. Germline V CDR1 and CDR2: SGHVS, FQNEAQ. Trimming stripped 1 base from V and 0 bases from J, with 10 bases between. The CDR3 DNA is TGTGCCAGCAGCTTAGGGGGGGTCGACTCTGGGGCCAACGTCCTGACTTTC. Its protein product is CASSLGGVDSGANVLTF. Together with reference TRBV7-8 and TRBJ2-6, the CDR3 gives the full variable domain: GAGVSQSPRYKVAKRGQDVALRCDPISGHVSLFWYQQALGQGPEFLTYFQNEAQLDKSGLPSDRFFAERPEGSVSTLKIQRTQQEDSAVYLCASSLGGVDSGANVLTFGAGSRLTVL.

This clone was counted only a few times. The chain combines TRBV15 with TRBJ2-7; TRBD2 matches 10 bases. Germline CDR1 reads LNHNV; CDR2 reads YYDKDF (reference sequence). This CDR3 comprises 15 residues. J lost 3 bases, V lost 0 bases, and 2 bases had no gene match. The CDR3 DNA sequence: TGTGCCACCAGCAGAGAAAGCGGGAGGGGCTACGAGCAGTACTTC. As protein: CATSRESGRGYEQYF.

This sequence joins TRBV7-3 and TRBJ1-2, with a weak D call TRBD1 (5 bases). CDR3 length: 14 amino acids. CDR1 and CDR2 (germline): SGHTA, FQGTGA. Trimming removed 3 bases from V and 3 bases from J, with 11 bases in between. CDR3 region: CASSFDGRDYGYTF. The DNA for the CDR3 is TGTGCCAGCAGCTTTGATGGCAGGGACTATGGCTACACCTTC.

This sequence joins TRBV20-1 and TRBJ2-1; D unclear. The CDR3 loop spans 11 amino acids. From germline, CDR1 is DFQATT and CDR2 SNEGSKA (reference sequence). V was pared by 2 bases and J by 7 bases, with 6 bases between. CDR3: CSARPYNEQFF. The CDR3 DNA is TGCAGTGCTAGACCTTATAATGAGCAGTTCTTC.

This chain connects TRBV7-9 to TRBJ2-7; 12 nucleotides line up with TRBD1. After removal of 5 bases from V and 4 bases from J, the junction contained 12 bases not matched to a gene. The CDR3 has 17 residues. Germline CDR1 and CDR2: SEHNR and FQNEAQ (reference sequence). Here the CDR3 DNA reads TGTGCCAGCAGCCTGGTCAGGGGACAGGGGGCGAGATACGAGCAGTACTTC. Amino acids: CASSLVRGQGARYEQYF.

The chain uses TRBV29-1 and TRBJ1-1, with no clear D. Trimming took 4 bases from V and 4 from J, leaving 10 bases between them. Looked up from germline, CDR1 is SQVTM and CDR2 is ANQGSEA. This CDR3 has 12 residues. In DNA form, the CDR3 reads TGCAGCGTTGGTGCCGGGAGCACTGAAGCTTTCTTT. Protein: CSVGAGSTEAFF.

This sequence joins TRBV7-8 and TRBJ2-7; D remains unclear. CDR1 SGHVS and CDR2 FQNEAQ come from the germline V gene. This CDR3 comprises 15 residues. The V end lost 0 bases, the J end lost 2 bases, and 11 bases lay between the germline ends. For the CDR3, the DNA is TGTGCCAGCAGCTTAGCCGACGGGTTGGCCTACGAGCAGTACTTC. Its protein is CASSLADGLAYEQYF.

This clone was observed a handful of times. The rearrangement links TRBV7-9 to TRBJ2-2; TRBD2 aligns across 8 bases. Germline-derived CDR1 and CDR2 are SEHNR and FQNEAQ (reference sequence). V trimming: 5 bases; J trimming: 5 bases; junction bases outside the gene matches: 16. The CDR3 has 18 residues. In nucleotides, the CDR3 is TGTGCCAGCAGCCCCCCCGGACTAGCCGCCTCGAGGACCGGGGAGCTGTTTTTT. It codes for CASSPPGLAASRTGELFF. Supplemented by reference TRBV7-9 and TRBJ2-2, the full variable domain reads DTGVSQNPRHKITKRGQNVTFRCDPISEHNRLYWYRQTLGQGPEFLTYFQNEAQLEKSRLLSDRFSAERPKGSFSTLEIQRTEQGDSAMYLCASSPPGLAASRTGELFFGEGSRLTVL.

CDR3 residues: CAWSAAARSYNEQFF. In DNA, the CDR3 is TGTGCCTGGAGTGCTGCGGCGAGGTCCTACAATGAGCAGTTCTTC. The rearrangement links TRBV30 to TRBJ2-1; D remains ambiguous. Germline V CDR1 and CDR2: GTSNPN, SVGIG (reference sequence). The V end was cut by 1 base, the J end by 1 base, with 11 bases between. This CDR3 is built from 15 residues. Supplemented by reference TRBV30 and TRBJ2-1, the full variable domain reads SQTIHQWPATLVQPVGSPLSLECTVEGTSNPNLYWYRQAAGRGLQLLFYSVGIGQISSEVPQNLSASRPQDRQFILSSKKLLLSDSGFYLCAWSAAARSYNEQFFGPGTRLTVL.

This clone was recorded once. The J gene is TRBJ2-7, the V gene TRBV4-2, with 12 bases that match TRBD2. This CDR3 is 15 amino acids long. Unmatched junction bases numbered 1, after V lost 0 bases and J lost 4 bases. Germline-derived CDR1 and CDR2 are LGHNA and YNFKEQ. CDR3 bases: TGTGCCAGCAGCCAAGAGACTAGCGGGAGTTACGAGCAGTACTTC. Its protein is CASSQETSGSYEQYF.

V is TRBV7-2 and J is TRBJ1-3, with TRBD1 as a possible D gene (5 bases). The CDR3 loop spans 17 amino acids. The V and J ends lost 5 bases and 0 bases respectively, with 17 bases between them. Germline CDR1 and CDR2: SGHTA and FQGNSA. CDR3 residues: CASSGGVRLISGNTIYF. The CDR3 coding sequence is TGTGCCAGCAGCGGGGGGGTGAGGTTAATCTCTGGAAACACCATATATTTT.

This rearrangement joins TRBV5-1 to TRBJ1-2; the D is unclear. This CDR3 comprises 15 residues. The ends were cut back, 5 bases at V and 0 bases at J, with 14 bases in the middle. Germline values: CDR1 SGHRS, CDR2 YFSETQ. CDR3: CASRVLAAANYGYTF. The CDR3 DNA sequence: TGCGCCAGCAGGGTTTTGGCGGCTGCTAACTATGGCTACACCTTC.

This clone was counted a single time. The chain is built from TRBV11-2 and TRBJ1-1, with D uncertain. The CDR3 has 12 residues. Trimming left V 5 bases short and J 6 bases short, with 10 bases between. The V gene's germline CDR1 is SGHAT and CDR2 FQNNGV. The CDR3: CASSKEESEAFF. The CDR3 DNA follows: TGTGCCAGCAGCAAAGAGGAGTCTGAAGCTTTCTTT.

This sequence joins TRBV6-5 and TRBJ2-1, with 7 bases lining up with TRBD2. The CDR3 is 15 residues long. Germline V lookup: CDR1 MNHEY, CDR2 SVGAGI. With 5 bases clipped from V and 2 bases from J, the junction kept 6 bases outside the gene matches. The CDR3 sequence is CASSKRSGTYNEQFF. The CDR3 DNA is TGTGCCAGCAGTAAAAGGAGCGGGACCTACAATGAGCAGTTCTTC.

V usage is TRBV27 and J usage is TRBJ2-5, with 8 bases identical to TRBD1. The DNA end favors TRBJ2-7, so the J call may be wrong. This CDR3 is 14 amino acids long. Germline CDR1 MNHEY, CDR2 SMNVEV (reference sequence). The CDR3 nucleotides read TGTGCCAGCAGGGACAGGGTGGGGGCCTACGAGCAGTACTTC. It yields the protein CASRDRVGAYEQYF.

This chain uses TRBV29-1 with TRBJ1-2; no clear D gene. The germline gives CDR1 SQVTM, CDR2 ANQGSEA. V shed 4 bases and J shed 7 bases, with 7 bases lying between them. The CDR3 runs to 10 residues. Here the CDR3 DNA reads TGCAGCGTTGGACTAGGTGGCTACACCTTC. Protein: CSVGLGGYTF.

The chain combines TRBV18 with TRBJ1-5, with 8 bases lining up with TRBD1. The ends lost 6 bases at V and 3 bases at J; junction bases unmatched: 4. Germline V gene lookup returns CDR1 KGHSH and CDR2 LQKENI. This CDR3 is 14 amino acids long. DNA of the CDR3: TGTGCCAGCTCTCGGACAGGGTTCAATCAGCCCCAGCATTTT. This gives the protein CASSRTGFNQPQHF. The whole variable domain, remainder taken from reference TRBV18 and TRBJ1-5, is NAGVMQNPRHLVRRRGQEARLRCSPMKGHSHVYWYRQLPEEGLKFMVYLQKENIIDESGMPKERFSAEFPKEGPSILRIQQVVRGDSAAYFCASSRTGFNQPQHFGDGTRLSIL.

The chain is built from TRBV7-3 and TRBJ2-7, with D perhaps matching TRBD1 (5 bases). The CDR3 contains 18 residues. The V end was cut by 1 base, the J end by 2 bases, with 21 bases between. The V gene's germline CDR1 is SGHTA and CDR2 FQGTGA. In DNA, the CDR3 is TGTGCCAGCAGCTTAAGATCCCCTGTGTATGACAGACCCTACGAGCAGTACTTC. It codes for CASSLRSPVYDRPYEQYF.

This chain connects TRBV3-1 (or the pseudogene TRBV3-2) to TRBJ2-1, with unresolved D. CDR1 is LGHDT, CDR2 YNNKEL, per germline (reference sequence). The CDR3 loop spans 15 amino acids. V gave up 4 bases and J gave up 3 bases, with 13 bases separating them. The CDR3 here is CASSLKPGRYNEQFF. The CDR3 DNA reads TGTGCCAGCAGCCTAAAACCGGGTCGCTACAATGAGCAGTTCTTC.

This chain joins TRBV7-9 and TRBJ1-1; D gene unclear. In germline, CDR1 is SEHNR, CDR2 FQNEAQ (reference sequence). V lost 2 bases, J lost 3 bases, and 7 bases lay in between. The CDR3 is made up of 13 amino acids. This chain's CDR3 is CASSLNSYTEAFF. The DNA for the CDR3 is TGTGCCAGCAGCTTAAACAGCTACACTGAAGCTTTCTTT.

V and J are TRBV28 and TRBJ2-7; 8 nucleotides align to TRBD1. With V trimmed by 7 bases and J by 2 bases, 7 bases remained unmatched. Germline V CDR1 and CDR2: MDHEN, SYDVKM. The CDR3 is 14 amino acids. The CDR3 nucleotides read TGTGCCAGCACCTTAACAGGGGGAACCTACGAGCAGTACTTC. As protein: CASTLTGGTYEQYF.